What follows are 30 T cell receptor beta chains derived from one specimen sequenced in a study of blood T cells in healthy people across ages. The authors ran a second PCR of roughly 6 to 12 cycles using a sample-barcoded 5' primer and a J-beta primer mix. TCRdb re-called the 5' RACE reads with MiXCR, one entry per CDR3 protein. The table lists around 1,800,000 distinct CDR3 sequences, roughly 43% of them singletons. Sequenced material: blood. These receptor sequences come from a human donor in good health.

The chain employs TRBV7-2 and TRBJ1-3, with D possibly matching TRBD1 (6 bases). CDR3 length equals 16 residues. V was cut by 4 bases and J by 0 bases, with 13 bases left in between. Germline V gives CDR1 SGHTA, CDR2 FQGNSA. CDR3 sequence: CASSSQGMSSGNTIYF. The CDR3 coding sequence is TGTGCCAGCAGCTCACAGGGAATGAGCTCTGGAAACACCATATATTTT.

This clonotype appeared a few times. The chain couples TRBV27 to TRBJ2-3; unclear D gene. V shed 6 bases and J shed 6 bases, with 13 bases lying between them. Germline V gives CDR1 MNHEY, CDR2 SMNVEV (reference sequence). CDR3 length: 13 residues. CDR3: CASRLDLVDTQYF. The CDR3 coding sequence is TGTGCCAGCAGACTGGACCTTGTGGATACGCAGTATTTT.

This clonotype is a singleton in its sample. One end of the junction does not line up with germline, which may come from a read error. This chain uses TRBV3-1 with TRBJ1-2; no firm D call. The CDR3 has 15 amino acids. From germline, CDR1 is LGHDT and CDR2 YNNKEL (reference sequence). CDR3 sequence: CASSLHSGPNYGYAF. In DNA, the CDR3 is TGTGCCAGCAGCCTTCACAGCGGGCCCAACTATGGCTACGCCTTC.

The rearrangement joins TRBV18 to TRBJ2-6; TRBD1 might be the D (5 bases). In germline, CDR1 is KGHSH, CDR2 LQKENI. V was trimmed by 5 bases and J by 0 bases, leaving 17 bases between them. The CDR3 length is 18 residues. The CDR3, as DNA: TGTGCCAGCTCAGAGAGAGGACAAGCCCTCTCTGGGGCCAACGTCCTGACTTTC. Amino acids: CASSERGQALSGANVLTF.

As for this clonotype: A much larger clone lies a single base off, so this may be a read error. This sequence joins TRBV27 and TRBJ2-1; D may be TRBD1 or TRBD2 (7 bases each). Per germline, CDR1 MNHEY and CDR2 SMNVEV (reference sequence). Trimming left V 5 bases short and J 13 bases short, with 18 bases between. This CDR3 has 13 amino acids. The CDR3 spells CASSGQGGETQFF. CDR3 DNA sequence: TGTGCCAGCAGTGGGCAGGGGGGGGAGACCCAGTTCTTC.

This chain joins TRBV9 and TRBJ2-7, with 8 positions matching TRBD2. The better agreement between TRBJ2-5 and the DNA end casts doubt on the J call. The germline V gene encodes CDR1 SGDLS and CDR2 YYNGEE. The CDR3 extends over 18 amino acids. CDR3 nucleotides: TGTGCCAGCAGCGTAGAACCCCTCGGGGGGGGGAGTCGAGAGACCCAGTACTTC. This translates into CASSVEPLGGGSRETQYF.

V and J are TRBV6-2 or TRBV6-3 and TRBJ2-1; 7 bases line up with TRBD2. The CDR3 spans 17 residues. V gave up 4 bases and J gave up 4 bases; unmatched junction bases: 13. Germline CDR1 and CDR2: MNHEY and SVGEGT. CDR3 DNA: TGTGCCAGCAGTTCCCGGGTAGCGGGCCCGAAATACAATGAGCAGTTCTTC. This translates into CASSSRVAGPKYNEQFF.

This clonotype was counted a few times. The rearrangement joins TRBV12-3 or TRBV12-4 to TRBJ1-2; D is uncertain. The CDR3 is 15 residues long. V gave up 2 bases and J gave up 4 bases, with 14 bases separating them. The CDR3 DNA follows: TGTGCCAGCAGTTTAATAGGGTCACTCGGCTATGGCTACACCTTC. Its translation is CASSLIGSLGYGYTF.

This clonotype was observed a few times. This sequence joins TRBV2 and TRBJ2-5; TRBD1 aligns across 9 bases. Trimming at V came to 4 bases and at J to 3 bases, leaving 0 bases not matched to a gene. The CDR3 has 13 amino acids. Per the germline V gene, CDR1 is SNHLY and CDR2 is FYNNEI. This chain's CDR3 is CASSGDREETQYF. The CDR3 bases are TGTGCCAGCAGTGGGGACAGGGAAGAGACCCAGTACTTC.

This clonotype has a handful of counts. The chain employs TRBV4-3 and TRBJ2-7; D might be TRBD1 (6 bases). Between the trimmed V and J ends, which lost 2 bases and 0 bases, there was a span of 11 bases. Per the germline V gene, CDR1 is LGHNA and CDR2 is YSLEER. The CDR3 contains 15 residues. CDR3 DNA sequence: TGCGCCAGCAGCCAACGCACAGGGTACTCCTACGAGCAGTACTTC. This gives the protein CASSQRTGYSYEQYF.

This clonotype was counted at least ten times. The V and J genes are TRBV5-1 and TRBJ2-5, with a tentative D call TRBD1 (6 bases). The CDR3 length is 15 residues. The germline V gene encodes CDR1 SGHRS and CDR2 YFSETQ. V dropped 0 bases and J dropped 4 bases, with 13 bases sitting between them. In nucleotides, the CDR3 is TGCGCCAGCAGCTTGGGTCCAGTAGGGGGAGAGACCCAGTACTTC. This gives the protein CASSLGPVGGETQYF.

This clonotype appeared a single time. This chain links TRBV6-5 with TRBJ1-1; no definite D call. The CDR3 contains 14 residues. V gave up 7 bases and J gave up 0 bases, with 12 bases separating them. CDR1 and CDR2 from the germline V gene are MNHEY and SVGAGI. Written as DNA, the CDR3 is TGTGCCAGCAACCCATCGGGGATGAACACTGAAGCTTTCTTT. Translated: CASNPSGMNTEAFF.

This clonotype was seen only a few times. The CDR3, as DNA: TGCAGTGCTGGCGACAGGCTTGAGCAGTTCTTC. Protein product: CSAGDRLEQFF. The V and J genes are TRBV20-1 and TRBJ2-1; D is possibly TRBD1 (6 bases). Germline V gene sequence: CDR1 DFQATT, CDR2 SNEGSKA (reference sequence). CDR3 length equals 11 residues. V was pared by 5 bases and J by 9 bases, with 11 bases between.

The chain carries TRBV28 and TRBJ2-1; D is ambiguous. Germline V gene lookup returns CDR1 MDHEN and CDR2 SYDVKM. The CDR3 runs to 15 residues. V shed 8 bases and J shed 0 bases, with 14 bases lying between them. CDR3 in DNA: TGTGCCAGCTCCCCCAACCCGGTCTCCTACAATGAGCAGTTCTTC. This sequence encodes CASSPNPVSYNEQFF.

The chain is built from TRBV7-2 and TRBJ1-2, with D tentatively TRBD1 (6 bases). With 5 bases removed from V and 7 bases from J, the gap between germline ends came to 20 bases. Germline V lookup: CDR1 SGHTA, CDR2 FQGNSA. This CDR3 region has 15 residues. This CDR3 is CASSLVDRWGGGYTF. The CDR3 coding sequence is TGTGCCAGCAGCCTAGTCGACAGGTGGGGCGGTGGCTACACCTTC.

The V and J genes are TRBV6-2 or TRBV6-3 and TRBJ1-2; the match to TRBD1 covers 7 bases. Germline-derived CDR1 and CDR2 are MNHEY and SVGEGT. The junction had 3 bases not matched to a gene; V was cut back by 0 bases and J by 2 bases. The CDR3 length is 15 residues. The CDR3 DNA sequence: TGTGCCAGCAGTTACTCGAAGACAGGGAACTATGGCTACACCTTC. This gives the protein CASSYSKTGNYGYTF.

The rearrangement links TRBV7-6 to TRBJ2-5, with 9 positions matching TRBD1. Germline lookup yields CDR1 SGHVS and CDR2 FNYEAQ. CDR3 length: 15 residues. The junction had 7 bases not matched to a gene; V was cut back by 3 bases and J by 5 bases. In DNA form, the CDR3 reads TGTGCCAGCAGCTTCGGGACAGGGTCGACGGAGACCCAGTACTTC. Translation: CASSFGTGSTETQYF.

J is TRBJ2-1 and V is TRBV5-1; 15 nucleotides match TRBD2. V lost 2 bases and J lost 4; bases outside the gene matches: 13. Germline V gene data show CDR1 as SGHRS and CDR2 as YFSETQ. The CDR3 length is 20 residues. The CDR3, as DNA: TGCGCCAGCAGCTTTACCCTGGGACTAGCGGGGGGCCCCTCTTACAATGAGCAGTTCTTC. It translates to CASSFTLGLAGGPSYNEQFF.

This clonotype was seen ten or more times. The chain joins TRBV7-6 to TRBJ2-1, with D tentatively TRBD1 or TRBD2 (5 bases each). Per the germline V gene, CDR1 is SGHVS and CDR2 is FNYEAQ. The V gene lost 5 bases and the J gene lost 8 bases, with 16 bases spanning the gap. The CDR3 covers 14 residues. The CDR3: CASSAKAGDHEQFF. The CDR3 nucleotides read TGTGCCAGCAGCGCCAAAGCCGGGGACCATGAGCAGTTCTTC.

Only a few counts were recorded for this clonotype. This chain joins TRBV6-2 or TRBV6-3 and TRBJ2-4; the D is unclear. The CDR3 has 16 amino acids. From germline, CDR1 is MNHEY and CDR2 SVGEGT. Between the trimmed V and J ends, which lost 5 bases and 5 bases, there was a span of 19 bases. The CDR3 reads CASSPDEPRRQNIQYF. The CDR3 DNA follows: TGTGCCAGCAGTCCCGATGAGCCCAGAAGGCAAAACATTCAGTACTTC.

This clonotype has a handful of counts. The chain has TRBV28 and TRBJ2-7; D uncertain. Germline CDR1 is MDHEN and CDR2 is SYDVKM. The CDR3 has 16 residues. With 2 bases removed from V and 0 bases from J, the gap between germline ends came to 14 bases. CDR3 protein: CASSLIISTSSYEQYF. As DNA, the CDR3 is TGTGCCAGCAGTTTAATTATCTCTACCAGCTCCTACGAGCAGTACTTC.

Written as DNA, the CDR3 is TGTGCCATCTCGCAGGGGGACACTGAAGCTTTCTTT. This translates into CAISQGDTEAFF. The J gene is TRBJ1-1, the V gene TRBV10-3; 7 nucleotides align to TRBD1. This CDR3 comprises 12 residues. Germline CDR1 is ENHRY and CDR2 is SYGVKD. V trimming: 8 bases; J trimming: 3 bases; junction bases outside the gene matches: 3.

For the CDR3, the DNA is TGTGCCAGCAGCAAAGCTACGGAGGGACGTAGCACAGATACGCAGTATTTT. It codes for CASSKATEGRSTDTQYF. This chain connects TRBV21-1 to TRBJ2-3; the tabulated D call, TRBD2, remains unverified against the DNA. TRBV21-1 is a listed pseudogene. The CDR3 extends over 17 amino acids.

This clonotype was counted a few times. The chain links TRBV5-4 to TRBJ2-7; tentatively, D is TRBD2 (6 bases). The germline CDR1 and CDR2 sequences are SGHNT and YYREEE (reference sequence). Trimming removed 3 bases at V and 2 bases at J, with 9 bases between. This CDR3 is built from 13 residues. Here the CDR3 DNA reads TGTGCCAGCAGCTGGGGGGACGCCTACGAGCAGTACTTC. Translating it yields CASSWGDAYEQYF.

This clonotype has at least ten counts. The rearrangement links TRBV30 to TRBJ2-1, with D uncertain. Germline V gene sequence: CDR1 GTSNPN, CDR2 SVGIG (reference sequence). This CDR3 region has 11 residues. Deletions cut 3 bases from V and 9 bases from J, with 9 bases between. CDR3 in amino acids: CAWRGSTEQFF. CDR3 DNA: TGTGCCTGGAGGGGGTCGACTGAGCAGTTCTTC.

This chain uses TRBV6-5 with TRBJ2-5, with a weak D call TRBD2 (7 bases). From germline, CDR1 is MNHEY and CDR2 SVGAGI. This CDR3 comprises 14 residues. V dropped 5 bases and J dropped 4 bases, with 14 bases sitting between them. The CDR3 DNA is TGTGCCAGCAGTAATTCAGGGGAGGGAGAGACCCAGTACTTC. Translation: CASSNSGEGETQYF.

The rearrangement joins TRBV12-3 or TRBV12-4 to TRBJ2-1; D uncertain. V was shortened by 7 bases and J by 6 bases, with 10 bases between the two germline ends. This CDR3 is built from 12 residues. This CDR3 reads CASTLTCNEQFF. CDR3 in DNA: TGTGCCAGCACGTTAACCTGCAATGAGCAGTTCTTC.

This CDR3 is CSARVGEGQETQYF. In nucleotides, the CDR3 is TGCAGTGCTAGAGTGGGGGAGGGCCAAGAGACCCAGTACTTC. The chain is built from TRBV20-1 and TRBJ2-5; 7 bases agree with TRBD2. V was pared by 1 base and J by 1 base, with 3 bases of the junction left unmatched. This CDR3 comprises 14 residues. Germline assignment: CDR1 DFQATT and CDR2 SNEGSKA (reference sequence).

This sequence joins TRBV28 and TRBJ1-2, with D possibly being TRBD1 (5 bases). This CDR3 has 14 residues. Trimming removed 8 bases from V and 3 bases from J, with 16 bases in between. CDR1 is MDHEN and CDR2 is SYDVKM in the germline V gene. CDR3 protein: CASVTPGLDYGYTF. The CDR3 bases are TGTGCCAGCGTTACACCGGGACTGGACTATGGCTACACCTTC.

The DNA for the CDR3 is TGTGCCAGCAGTACCCGGGGGGGCGAACTTAACTATGGCTACACCTTC. This gives the protein CASSTRGGELNYGYTF. The V and J genes are TRBV12-3 or TRBV12-4 and TRBJ1-2, with TRBD1 as a possible D gene (6 bases). The V gene lost 5 bases and the J gene lost 1 base, with 17 bases spanning the gap. This CDR3 is built from 16 residues.